The source of this T cell receptor (beta chain) is a study of CD8+CD57+ T cells in acquired aplastic anemia. Background on the study: Roughly 3 ug was the average amount of DNA from sorted CD4+ and CD8+ cells. Findings and limits, study-wide: CD8+ Simpson's diversity showed no significant patient-control difference. Patients and controls shared twenty-nine CD8+ CDR3 sequences, highly expressed in patients.

The use of genomic DNA as template underpinned the TCR beta VDJ and CDR3 profiling. MiXCR, applied by TCRdb to the reads, yields one record per CDR3 protein. The table has under 350,000 distinct CDR3 sequences, roughly half seen once; the top ten hold less than 10%. This clonotype has ten or more counts. Its target is not known. With 5 bases removed from V and 0 bases from J, the gap between germline ends came to 10 bases. This CDR3 contains 14 residues. Germline CDR1 is MNHEY and CDR2 is SVGAGI. This receptor was identified in a human donor with severe aplastic anemia or a healthy control (not recorded which). The chain carries TRBV6-5 and TRBJ1-1; D call uncertain. Sequencing was performed on sorted CD4+, CD8+, or CD8+CD57+ T cells (not recorded which) from PBMCs. The CDR3 nucleotides are TGTGCCAGCAGTCCCGGACCTATGAACACTGAAGCTTTCTTT. Amino acids: CASSPGPMNTEAFF.